Included here is one T cell receptor beta chain sequence, with context. The antigen remains undetermined. Assay used: immunoSEQ multiplex PCR; TCRdb lists only in-frame clones, some missing. The top ten hold about 9.3% of the sample, which has tens of thousands of clones, 89% seen once. V lost 6 bases and J lost 1, with 17 bases in between. Germline V gene lookup returns CDR1 MNHEY and CDR2 SVGEGT. The CDR3 is made up of 16 amino acids. These data come from a study of T cell responses to AZD1222 COVID-19 vaccine. Notes on the study in general: Mostly white British, mostly female donors; authors suggested clonal diversity may be underestimated.

The sequence was collected from an adult who received the AZD1222 COVID-19 vaccine. This sequence joins TRBV6-2 or TRBV6-3 and TRBJ2-3; D is perhaps TRBD2 (5 bases). This specimen consisted of peripheral blood, obtained 28 days after the second AZD1222 dose. The CDR3, as DNA: TGTGCCAGCAGCCCCTACTCGGGATGGGGCACAGATACGCAGTATTTT. This translates into CASSPYSGWGTDTQYF.